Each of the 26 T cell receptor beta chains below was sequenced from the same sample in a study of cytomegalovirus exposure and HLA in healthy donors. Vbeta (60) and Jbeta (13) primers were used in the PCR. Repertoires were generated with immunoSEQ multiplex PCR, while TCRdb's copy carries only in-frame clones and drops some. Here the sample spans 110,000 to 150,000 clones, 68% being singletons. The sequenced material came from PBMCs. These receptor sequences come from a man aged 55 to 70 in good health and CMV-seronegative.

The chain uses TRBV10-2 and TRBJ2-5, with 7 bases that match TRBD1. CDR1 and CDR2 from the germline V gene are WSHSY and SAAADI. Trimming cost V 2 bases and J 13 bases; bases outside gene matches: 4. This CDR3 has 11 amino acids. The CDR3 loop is CASSEKGARYF. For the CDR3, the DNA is TGCGCCAGCAGTGAGAAGGGGGCTCGGTACTTC.

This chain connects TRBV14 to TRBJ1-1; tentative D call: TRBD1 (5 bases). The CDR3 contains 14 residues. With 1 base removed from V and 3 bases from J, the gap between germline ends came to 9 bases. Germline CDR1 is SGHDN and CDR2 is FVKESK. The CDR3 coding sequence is TGTGCCAGCAGCCAAGGGGGCGAGGACACTGAAGCTTTCTTT. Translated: CASSQGGEDTEAFF.

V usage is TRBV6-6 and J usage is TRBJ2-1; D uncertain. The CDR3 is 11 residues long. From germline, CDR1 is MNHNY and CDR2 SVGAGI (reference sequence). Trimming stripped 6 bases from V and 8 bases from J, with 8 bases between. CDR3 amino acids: CASRVVDEQFF. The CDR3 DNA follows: TGTGCCAGCAGGGTCGTAGATGAGCAGTTCTTC.

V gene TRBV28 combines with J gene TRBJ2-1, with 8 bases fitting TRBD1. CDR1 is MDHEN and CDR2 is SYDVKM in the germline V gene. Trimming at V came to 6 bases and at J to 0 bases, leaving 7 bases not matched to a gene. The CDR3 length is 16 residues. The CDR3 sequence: CASRPTGVSSYNEQFF. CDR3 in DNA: TGTGCCAGCAGACCGACAGGGGTTAGCTCCTACAATGAGCAGTTCTTC.

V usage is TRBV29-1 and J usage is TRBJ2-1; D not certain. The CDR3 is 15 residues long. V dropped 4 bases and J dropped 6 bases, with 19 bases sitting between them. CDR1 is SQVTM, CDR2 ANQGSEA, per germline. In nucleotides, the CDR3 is TGCAGCGTTGCGAGGTTAGCTATTGATGGCAATGAGCAGTTCTTC. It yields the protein CSVARLAIDGNEQFF.

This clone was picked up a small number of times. CDR3 amino acids: CASSLGLAGVGGYNEQFF. CDR3 in DNA: TGCGCCAGCAGCTTGGGACTAGCGGGAGTAGGGGGGTACAATGAGCAGTTCTTC. The gene calls are TRBV5-1 and TRBJ2-1; 12 nucleotides match TRBD2. The CDR3 has 18 residues. In germline, CDR1 is SGHRS, CDR2 YFSETQ. Trimming took 0 bases from V and 4 from J; bases not matched to a gene: 8.

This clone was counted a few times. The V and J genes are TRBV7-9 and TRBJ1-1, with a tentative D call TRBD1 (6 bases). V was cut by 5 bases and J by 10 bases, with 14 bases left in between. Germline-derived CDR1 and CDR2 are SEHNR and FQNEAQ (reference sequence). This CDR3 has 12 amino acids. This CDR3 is CASSRTGQRAFF. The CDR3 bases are TGTGCCAGCAGCCGTACGGGACAAAGAGCTTTCTTT.

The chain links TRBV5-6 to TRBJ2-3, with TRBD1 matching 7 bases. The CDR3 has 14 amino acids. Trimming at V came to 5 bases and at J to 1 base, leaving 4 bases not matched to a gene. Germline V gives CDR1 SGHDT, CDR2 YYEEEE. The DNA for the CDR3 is TGTGCCAGCAGGATCACAGGGGGCACAGATACGCAGTATTTT. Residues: CASRITGGTDTQYF. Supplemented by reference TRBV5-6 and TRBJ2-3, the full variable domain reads DAGVTQSPTHLIKTRGQQVTLRCSPKSGHDTVSWYQQALGQGPQFIFQYYEEEERQRGNFPDRFSGHQFPNYSSELNVNALLLGDSALYLCASRITGGTDTQYFGPGTRLTVL.

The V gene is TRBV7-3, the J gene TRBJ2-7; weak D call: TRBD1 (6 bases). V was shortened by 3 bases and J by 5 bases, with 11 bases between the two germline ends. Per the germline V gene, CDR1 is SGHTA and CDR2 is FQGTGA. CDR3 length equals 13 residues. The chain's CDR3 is CASSLQGQDEQYF. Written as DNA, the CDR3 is TGTGCCAGCAGCTTGCAGGGGCAGGACGAGCAGTACTTC.

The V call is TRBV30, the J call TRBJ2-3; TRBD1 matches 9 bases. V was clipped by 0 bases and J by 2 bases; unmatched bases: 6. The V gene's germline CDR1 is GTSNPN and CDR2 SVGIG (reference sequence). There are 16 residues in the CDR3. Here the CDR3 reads CAWSVAGQGITDTQYF. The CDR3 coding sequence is TGTGCCTGGAGTGTCGCGGGACAGGGTATCACAGATACGCAGTATTTT.

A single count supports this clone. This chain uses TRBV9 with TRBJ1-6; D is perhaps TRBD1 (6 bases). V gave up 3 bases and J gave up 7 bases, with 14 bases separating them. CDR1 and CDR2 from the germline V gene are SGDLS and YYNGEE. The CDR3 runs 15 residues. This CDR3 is CASSAYGQPNSPLHF. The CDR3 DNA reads TGTGCCAGCAGCGCATATGGACAGCCGAATTCACCCCTCCACTTT. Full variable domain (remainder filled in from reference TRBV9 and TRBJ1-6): DSGVTQTPKHLITATGQRVTLRCSPRSGDLSVYWYQQSLDQGLQFLIQYYNGEERAKGNILERFSAQQFPDLHSELNLSSLELGDSALYFCASSAYGQPNSPLHFGNGTRLTVT.

The CDR3 sequence is CASSLALAGDYEQYF. CDR3 sequence (DNA): TGTGCCAGCAGCTTGGCCCTGGCAGGGGACTACGAGCAGTACTTC. The chain employs TRBV5-6 and TRBJ2-5; possibly TRBD1 for D (6 bases). The J call is doubtful: the DNA matches TRBJ2-7 better. The CDR3 covers 15 residues. Per germline, CDR1 SGHDT and CDR2 YYEEEE.

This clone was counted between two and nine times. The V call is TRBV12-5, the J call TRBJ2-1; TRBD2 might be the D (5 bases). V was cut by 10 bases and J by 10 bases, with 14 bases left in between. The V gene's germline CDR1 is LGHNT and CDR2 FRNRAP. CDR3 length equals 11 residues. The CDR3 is CATGNWQEQFF. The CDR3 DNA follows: TGTGCTACCGGGAATTGGCAGGAGCAGTTCTTC.

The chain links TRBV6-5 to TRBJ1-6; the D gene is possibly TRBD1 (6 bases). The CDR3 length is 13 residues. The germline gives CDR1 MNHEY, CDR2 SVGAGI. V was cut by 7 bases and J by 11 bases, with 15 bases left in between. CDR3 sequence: CASTAGDWAPLHF. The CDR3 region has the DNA TGTGCCAGCACAGCAGGGGATTGGGCACCCCTCCACTTT.

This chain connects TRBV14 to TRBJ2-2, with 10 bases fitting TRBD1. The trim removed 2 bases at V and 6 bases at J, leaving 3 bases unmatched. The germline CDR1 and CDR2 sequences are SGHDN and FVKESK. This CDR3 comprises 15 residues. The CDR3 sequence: CASSQRQGASGELFF. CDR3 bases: TGTGCCAGCAGCCAACGACAGGGGGCGTCCGGGGAGCTGTTTTTT.

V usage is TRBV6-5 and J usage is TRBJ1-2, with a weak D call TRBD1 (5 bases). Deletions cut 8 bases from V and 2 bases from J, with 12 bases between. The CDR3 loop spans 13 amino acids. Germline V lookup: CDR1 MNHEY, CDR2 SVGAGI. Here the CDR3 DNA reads TGTGCCAGCCGGGACTCTAAGAACTATGGCTACACCTTC. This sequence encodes CASRDSKNYGYTF.

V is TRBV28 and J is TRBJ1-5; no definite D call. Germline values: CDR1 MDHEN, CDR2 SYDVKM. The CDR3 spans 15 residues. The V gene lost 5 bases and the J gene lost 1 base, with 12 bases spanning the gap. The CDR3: CASSPRSWSNQPQHF. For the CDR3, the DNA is TGTGCCAGCAGTCCGAGGTCCTGGAGCAATCAGCCCCAGCATTTT. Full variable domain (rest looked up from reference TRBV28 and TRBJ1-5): DVKVTQSSRYLVKRTGEKVFLECVQDMDHENMFWYRQDPGLGLRLIYFSYDVKMKEKGDIPEGYSVSREKKERFSLILESASTNQTSMYLCASSPRSWSNQPQHFGDGTRLSIL.

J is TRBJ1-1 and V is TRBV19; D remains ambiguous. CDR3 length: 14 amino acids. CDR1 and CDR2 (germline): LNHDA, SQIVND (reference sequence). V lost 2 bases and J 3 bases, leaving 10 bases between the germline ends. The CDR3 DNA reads TGTGCCAGTAGTATAAGAGGGTTGGACACTGAAGCTTTCTTT. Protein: CASSIRGLDTEAFF.

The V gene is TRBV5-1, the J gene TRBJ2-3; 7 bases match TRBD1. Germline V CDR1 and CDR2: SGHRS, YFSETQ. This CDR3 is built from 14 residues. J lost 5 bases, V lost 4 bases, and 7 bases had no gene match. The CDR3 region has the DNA TGCGCCAGCAGCATGACAGGGCGGATAGATACGCAGTATTTT. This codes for CASSMTGRIDTQYF.

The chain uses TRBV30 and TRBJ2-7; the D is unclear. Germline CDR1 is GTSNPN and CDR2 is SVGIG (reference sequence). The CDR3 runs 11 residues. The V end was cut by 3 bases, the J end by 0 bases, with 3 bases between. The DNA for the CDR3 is TGTGCCTGGAGCCGCTCCTACGAGCAGTACTTC. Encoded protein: CAWSRSYEQYF. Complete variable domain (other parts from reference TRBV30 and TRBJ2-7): SQTIHQWPATLVQPVGSPLSLECTVEGTSNPNLYWYRQAAGRGLQLLFYSVGIGQISSEVPQNLSASRPQDRQFILSSKKLLLSDSGFYLCAWSRSYEQYFGPGTRLTVT.

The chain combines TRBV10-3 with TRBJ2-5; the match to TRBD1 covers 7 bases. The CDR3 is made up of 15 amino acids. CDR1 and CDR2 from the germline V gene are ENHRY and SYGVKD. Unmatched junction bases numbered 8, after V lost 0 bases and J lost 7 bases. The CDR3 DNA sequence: TGTGCCATCAGTGAGTCGTGGGACAGTTCGGCGACCCAGTACTTC. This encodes CAISESWDSSATQYF.

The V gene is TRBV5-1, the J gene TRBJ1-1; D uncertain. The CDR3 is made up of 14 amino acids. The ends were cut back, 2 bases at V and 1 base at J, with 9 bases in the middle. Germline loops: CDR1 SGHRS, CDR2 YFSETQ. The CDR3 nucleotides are TGCGCCAGCAGCTTCATACCCAGGAACACTGAAGCTTTCTTT. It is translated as CASSFIPRNTEAFF.

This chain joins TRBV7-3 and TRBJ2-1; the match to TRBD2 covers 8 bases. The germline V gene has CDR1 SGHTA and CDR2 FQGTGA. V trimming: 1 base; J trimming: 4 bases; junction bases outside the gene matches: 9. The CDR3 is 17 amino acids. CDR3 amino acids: CASSLNPAGAGYNEQFF. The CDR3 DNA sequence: TGTGCCAGCAGCTTAAATCCAGCGGGAGCGGGTTACAATGAGCAGTTCTTC.

CDR3 amino acids: CASSPPGLAGDEQYF. DNA of the CDR3: TGCGCCAGCAGCCCCCCGGGACTAGCGGGAGACGAGCAGTACTTC. V usage is TRBV5-1 and J usage is TRBJ2-7; 14 bases line up with TRBD2. The CDR3 covers 15 residues. The germline V gene has CDR1 SGHRS and CDR2 YFSETQ. J lost 5 bases, V lost 4 bases, and 5 bases had no gene match.

The CDR3 DNA is TGCAGCGTTGAAGGGACAGGGTACCGGTTAACAGATACGCAGTATTTT. The encoded protein is CSVEGTGYRLTDTQYF. The V gene is TRBV29-1, the J gene TRBJ2-3; 8 bases fit TRBD1. Germline V gene lookup returns CDR1 SQVTM and CDR2 ANQGSEA. Trimming cost V 1 base and J 3 bases; bases outside gene matches: 9. This CDR3 spans 16 amino acids.

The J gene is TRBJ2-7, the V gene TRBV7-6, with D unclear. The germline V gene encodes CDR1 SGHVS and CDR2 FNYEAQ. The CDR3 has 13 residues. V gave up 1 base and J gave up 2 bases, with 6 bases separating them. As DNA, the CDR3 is TGTGCCAGCAGCTTAGGCCGCGCCTACGAGCAGTACTTC. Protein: CASSLGRAYEQYF.